This T cell receptor beta chain was profiled in a study of blood T cell repertoires in COVID-19. Clones were read by immunoSEQ multiplex PCR, and TCRdb kept only the in-frame ones, dropping some. Of roughly 300,000 clones listed, 65% to 90% were seen once; the top ten hold roughly 4%. Germline V gene sequence: CDR1 SQVTM, CDR2 ANQGSEA. This CDR3 is built from 15 residues. With 6 bases removed from V and 2 bases from J, the gap between germline ends came to 18 bases. The rearrangement uses TRBV29-1 and TRBJ2-3; D may be TRBD1 (6 bases). Material: PBMCs or T cells enriched from blood (not recorded which). The source is a woman in her 40s with acute COVID-19. CDR3 region: CSVQDRRHNTDTQYF. The CDR3, as DNA: TGCAGCGTCCAAGACAGGCGACACAACACAGATACGCAGTATTTT.